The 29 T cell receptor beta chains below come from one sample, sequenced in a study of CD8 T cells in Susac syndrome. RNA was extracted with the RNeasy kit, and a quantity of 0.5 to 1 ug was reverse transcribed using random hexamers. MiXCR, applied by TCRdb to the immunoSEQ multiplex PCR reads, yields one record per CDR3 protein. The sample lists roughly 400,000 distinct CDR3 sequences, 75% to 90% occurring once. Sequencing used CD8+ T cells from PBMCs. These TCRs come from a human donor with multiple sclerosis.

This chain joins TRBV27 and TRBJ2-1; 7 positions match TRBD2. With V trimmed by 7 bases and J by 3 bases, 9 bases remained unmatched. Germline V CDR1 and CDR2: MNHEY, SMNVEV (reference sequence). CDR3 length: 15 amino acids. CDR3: CASTFSGRSYNEQFF. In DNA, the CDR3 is TGTGCCAGCACCTTTAGCGGGCGAAGCTACAATGAGCAGTTCTTC.

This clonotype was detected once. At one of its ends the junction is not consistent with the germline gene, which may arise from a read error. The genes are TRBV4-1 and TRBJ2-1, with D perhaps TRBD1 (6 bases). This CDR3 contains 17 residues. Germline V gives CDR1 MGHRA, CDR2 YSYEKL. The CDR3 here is CASSEEPRDISANEQFF. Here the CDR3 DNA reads TGCGCCAGCAGCGAAGAACCCCGGGACATCTCCGCTAATGAGCAGTTCTTC.

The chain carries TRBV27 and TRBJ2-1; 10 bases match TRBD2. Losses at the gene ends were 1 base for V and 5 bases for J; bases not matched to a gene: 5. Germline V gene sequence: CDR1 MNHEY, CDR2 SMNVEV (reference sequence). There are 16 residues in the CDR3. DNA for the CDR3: TGTGCCAGCAGTTTATTAGGACTAGCGGCCCACAATGAGCAGTTCTTC. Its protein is CASSLLGLAAHNEQFF.

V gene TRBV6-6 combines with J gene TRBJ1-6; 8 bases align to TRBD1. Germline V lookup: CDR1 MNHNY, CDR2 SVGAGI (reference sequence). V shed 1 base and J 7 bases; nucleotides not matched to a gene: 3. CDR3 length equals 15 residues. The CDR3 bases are TGTGCCAGCAGTTACTTAACAGGGGGAAATTCACCCCTCCACTTT. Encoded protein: CASSYLTGGNSPLHF.

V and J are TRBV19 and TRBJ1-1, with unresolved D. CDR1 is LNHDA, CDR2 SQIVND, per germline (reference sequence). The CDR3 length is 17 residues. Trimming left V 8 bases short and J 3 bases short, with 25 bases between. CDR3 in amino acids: CASLLGGSRVGDTEAFF. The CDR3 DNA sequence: TGTGCCAGTTTGTTGGGCGGTTCGAGGGTTGGTGACACTGAAGCTTTCTTT.

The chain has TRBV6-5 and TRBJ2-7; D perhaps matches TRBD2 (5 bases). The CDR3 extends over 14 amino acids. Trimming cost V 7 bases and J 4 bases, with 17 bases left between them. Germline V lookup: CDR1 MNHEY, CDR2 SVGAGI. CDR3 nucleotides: TGTGCCAGCAAACCCCGGGGAAGTGGGTACGAGCAGTACTTC. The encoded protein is CASKPRGSGYEQYF.

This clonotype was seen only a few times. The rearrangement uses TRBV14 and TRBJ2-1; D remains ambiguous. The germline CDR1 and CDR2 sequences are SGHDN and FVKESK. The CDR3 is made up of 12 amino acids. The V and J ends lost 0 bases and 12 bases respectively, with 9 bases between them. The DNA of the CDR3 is TGTGCCAGCAGCCAAGAGGGCCCAGGGCAGTTCTTC. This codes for CASSQEGPGQFF. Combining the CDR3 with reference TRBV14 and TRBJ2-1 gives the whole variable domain EAGVTQFPSHSVIEKGQTVTLRCDPISGHDNLYWYRRVMGKEIKFLLHFVKESKQDESGMPNNRFLAERTGGTYSTLKVQPAELEDSGVYFCASSQEGPGQFFGPGTRLTVL.

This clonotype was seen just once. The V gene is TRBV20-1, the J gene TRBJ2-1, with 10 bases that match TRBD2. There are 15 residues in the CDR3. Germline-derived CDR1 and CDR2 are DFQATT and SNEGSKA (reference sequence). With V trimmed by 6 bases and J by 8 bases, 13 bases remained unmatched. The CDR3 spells CSAPSLAGVRDEQFF. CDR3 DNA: TGCAGTGCCCCGAGTCTAGCGGGGGTTCGGGATGAGCAGTTCTTC.

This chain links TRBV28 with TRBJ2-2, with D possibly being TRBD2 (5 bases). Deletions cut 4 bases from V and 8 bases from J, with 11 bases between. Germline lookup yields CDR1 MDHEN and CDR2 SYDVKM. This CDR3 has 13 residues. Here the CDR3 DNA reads TGTGCCAGCAGTTCGGACTTCGAGGGGGAGCTGTTTTTT. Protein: CASSSDFEGELFF. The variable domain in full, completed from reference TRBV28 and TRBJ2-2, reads DVKVTQSSRYLVKRTGEKVFLECVQDMDHENMFWYRQDPGLGLRLIYFSYDVKMKEKGDIPEGYSVSREKKERFSLILESASTNQTSMYLCASSSDFEGELFFGEGSRLTVL.

The CDR3 loop is CASSEGDYSNTGELFF. The DNA of the CDR3 is TGTGCCAGCAGCGAGGGGGACTACTCGAACACCGGGGAGCTGTTTTTT. V usage is TRBV3-1 and J usage is TRBJ2-2; weak D call: TRBD2 (7 bases). V lost 5 bases and J 0 bases, leaving 13 bases between the germline ends. This CDR3 has 16 amino acids. Germline CDR1 LGHDT, CDR2 YNNKEL (reference sequence).

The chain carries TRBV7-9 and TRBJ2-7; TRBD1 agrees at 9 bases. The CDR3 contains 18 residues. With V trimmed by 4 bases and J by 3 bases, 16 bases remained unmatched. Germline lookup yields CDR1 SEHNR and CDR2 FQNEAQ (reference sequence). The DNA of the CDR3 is TGTGCCAGCAGCTCCTCGGGACAGGGACCATCTACCATCTACGAGCAGTACTTC. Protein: CASSSSGQGPSTIYEQYF.

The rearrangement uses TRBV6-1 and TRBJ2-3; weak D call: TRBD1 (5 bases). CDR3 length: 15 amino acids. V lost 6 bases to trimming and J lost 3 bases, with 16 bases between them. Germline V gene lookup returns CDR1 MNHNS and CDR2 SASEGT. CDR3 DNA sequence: TGTGCCAGCAGACGCTATGGGGCGTTAACAGATACGCAGTATTTT. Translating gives CASRRYGALTDTQYF.

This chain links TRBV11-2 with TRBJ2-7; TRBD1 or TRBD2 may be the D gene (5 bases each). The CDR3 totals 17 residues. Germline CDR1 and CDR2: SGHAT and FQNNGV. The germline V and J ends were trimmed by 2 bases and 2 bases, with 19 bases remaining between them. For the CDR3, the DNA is TGTGCCAGCAGCTTAATGGGGGATCTCCTAGCCCCCTACGAGCAGTACTTC. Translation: CASSLMGDLLAPYEQYF.

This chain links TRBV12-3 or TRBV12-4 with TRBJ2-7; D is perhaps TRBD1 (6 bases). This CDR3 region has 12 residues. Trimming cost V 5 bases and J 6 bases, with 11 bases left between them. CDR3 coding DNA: TGTGCCAGCAGTGCACAGGGTGCCGAGCAGTACTTC. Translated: CASSAQGAEQYF.

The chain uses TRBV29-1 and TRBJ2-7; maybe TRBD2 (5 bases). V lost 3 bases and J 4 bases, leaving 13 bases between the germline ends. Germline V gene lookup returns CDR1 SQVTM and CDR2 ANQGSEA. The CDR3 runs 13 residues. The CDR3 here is CSVEAGRKYEQYF. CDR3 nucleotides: TGCAGCGTTGAGGCGGGCAGGAAATACGAGCAGTACTTC.

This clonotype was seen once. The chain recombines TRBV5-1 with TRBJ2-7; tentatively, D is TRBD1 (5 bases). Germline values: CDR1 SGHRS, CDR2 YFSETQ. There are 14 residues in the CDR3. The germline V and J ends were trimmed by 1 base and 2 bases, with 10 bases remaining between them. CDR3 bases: TGCGCCAGCAGCTTGACAGGAGAACCCTACGAGCAGTACTTC. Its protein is CASSLTGEPYEQYF.

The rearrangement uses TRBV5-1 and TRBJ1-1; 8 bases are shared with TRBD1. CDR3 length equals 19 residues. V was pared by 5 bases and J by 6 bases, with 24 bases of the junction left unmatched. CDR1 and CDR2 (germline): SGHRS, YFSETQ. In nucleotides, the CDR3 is TGCGCCAGCAGGACAGGGGAATATTTGGGGGAATCGGCGGAGGCTGAAGCTTTCTTT. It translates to CASRTGEYLGESAEAEAFF.

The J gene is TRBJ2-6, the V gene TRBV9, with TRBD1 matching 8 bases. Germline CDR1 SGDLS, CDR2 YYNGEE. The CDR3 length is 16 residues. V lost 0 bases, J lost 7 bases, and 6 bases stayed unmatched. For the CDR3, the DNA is TGTGCCAGCAGCGTAGTGCAGGGGGCACGAGCCAACGTCCTGACTTTC. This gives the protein CASSVVQGARANVLTF.

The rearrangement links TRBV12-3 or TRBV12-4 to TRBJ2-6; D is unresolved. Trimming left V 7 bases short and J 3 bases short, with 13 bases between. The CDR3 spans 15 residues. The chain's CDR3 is CASTFSGGGANVLTF. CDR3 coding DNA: TGTGCCAGCACTTTCTCGGGTGGTGGGGCCAACGTCCTGACTTTC.

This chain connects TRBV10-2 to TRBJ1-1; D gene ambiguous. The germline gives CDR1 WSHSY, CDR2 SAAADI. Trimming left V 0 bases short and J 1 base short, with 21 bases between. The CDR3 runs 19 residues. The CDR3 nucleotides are TGCGCCAGCAGTGAGTCGATTCCGATAGACAACAGACCGAACACTGAAGCTTTCTTT. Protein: CASSESIPIDNRPNTEAFF.

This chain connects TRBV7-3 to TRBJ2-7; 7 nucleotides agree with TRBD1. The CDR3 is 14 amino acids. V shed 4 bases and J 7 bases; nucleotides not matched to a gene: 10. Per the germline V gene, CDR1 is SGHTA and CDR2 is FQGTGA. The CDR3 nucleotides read TGTGCCAGCAGCTCAGACAGGGTTACCGGGGAGCAGTACTTC. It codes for CASSSDRVTGEQYF.

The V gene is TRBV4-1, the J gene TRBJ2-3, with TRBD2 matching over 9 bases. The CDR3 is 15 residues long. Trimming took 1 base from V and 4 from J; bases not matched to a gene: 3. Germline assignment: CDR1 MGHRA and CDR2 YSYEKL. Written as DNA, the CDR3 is TGCGCCAGCAGCCAAGGCGGGGGGGCCTCAGATACGCAGTATTTT. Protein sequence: CASSQGGGASDTQYF.

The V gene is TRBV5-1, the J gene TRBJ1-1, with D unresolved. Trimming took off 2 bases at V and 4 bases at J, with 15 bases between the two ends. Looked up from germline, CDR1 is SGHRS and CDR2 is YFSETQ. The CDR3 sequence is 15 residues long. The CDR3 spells CASSFRTVPRTEAFF. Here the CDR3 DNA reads TGCGCCAGCAGCTTCCGGACCGTCCCCCGCACTGAAGCTTTCTTT.

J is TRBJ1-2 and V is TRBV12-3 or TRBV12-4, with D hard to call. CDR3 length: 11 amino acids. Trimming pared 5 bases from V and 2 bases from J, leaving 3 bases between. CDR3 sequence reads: CASSDNYGYTF. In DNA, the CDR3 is TGTGCCAGCAGTGACAACTATGGCTACACCTTC.

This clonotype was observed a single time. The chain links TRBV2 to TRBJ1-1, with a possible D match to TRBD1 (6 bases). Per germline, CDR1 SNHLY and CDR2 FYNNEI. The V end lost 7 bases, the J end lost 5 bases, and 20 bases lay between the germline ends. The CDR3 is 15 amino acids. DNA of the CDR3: TGTGCCAGCACCCTGCGGGTCACAGGGATAACTGAAGCTTTCTTT. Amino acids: CASTLRVTGITEAFF.

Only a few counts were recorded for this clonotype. In nucleotides, the CDR3 is TGTGCCAGCTCACCACGGGACAGGGGTTCCTACGAGCAGTACTTC. Translating it yields CASSPRDRGSYEQYF. The chain joins TRBV18 to TRBJ2-7; 10 nucleotides line up with TRBD1. Germline V gene data show CDR1 as KGHSH and CDR2 as LQKENI. The length of the CDR3 is 15 residues. The V gene end was trimmed by 1 base and the J gene end by 1 base; junction bases not matched to a gene: 1.

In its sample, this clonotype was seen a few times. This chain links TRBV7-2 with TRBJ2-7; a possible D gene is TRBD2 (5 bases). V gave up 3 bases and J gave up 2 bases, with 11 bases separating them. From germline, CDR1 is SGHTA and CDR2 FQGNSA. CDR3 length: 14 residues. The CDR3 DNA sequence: TGTGCCAGCAGCTTGAGGGAAACGGCCTACGAGCAGTACTTC. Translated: CASSLRETAYEQYF.

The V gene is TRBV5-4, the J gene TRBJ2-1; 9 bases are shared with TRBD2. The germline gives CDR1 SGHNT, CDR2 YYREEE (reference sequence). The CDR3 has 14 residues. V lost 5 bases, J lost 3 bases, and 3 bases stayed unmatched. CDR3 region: CASRYSGGYNEQFF. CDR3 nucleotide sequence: TGTGCCAGCAGATATAGCGGGGGCTACAATGAGCAGTTCTTC.

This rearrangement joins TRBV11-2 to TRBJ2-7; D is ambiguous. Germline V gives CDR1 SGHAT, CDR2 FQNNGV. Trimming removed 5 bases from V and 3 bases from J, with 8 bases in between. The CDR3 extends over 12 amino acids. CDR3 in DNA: TGTGCCAGCAGCCGGAGCATCTACGAGCAGTACTTC. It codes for CASSRSIYEQYF.